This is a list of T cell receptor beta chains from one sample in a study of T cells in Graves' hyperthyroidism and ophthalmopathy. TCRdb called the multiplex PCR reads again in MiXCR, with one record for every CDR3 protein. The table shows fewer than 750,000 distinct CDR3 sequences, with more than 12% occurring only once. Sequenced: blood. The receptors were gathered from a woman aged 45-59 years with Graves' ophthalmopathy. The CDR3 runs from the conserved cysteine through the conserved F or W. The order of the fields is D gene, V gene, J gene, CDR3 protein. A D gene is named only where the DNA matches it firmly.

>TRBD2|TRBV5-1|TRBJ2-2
CASSLALGLAGPGELFF
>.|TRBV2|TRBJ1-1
CASSEQGSLNTEAFF
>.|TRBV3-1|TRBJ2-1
CASTLRLASSYNEQFF
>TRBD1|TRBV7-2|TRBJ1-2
CASSLNDRVGYTF
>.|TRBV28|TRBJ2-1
CASSFSGPSYNEQFF
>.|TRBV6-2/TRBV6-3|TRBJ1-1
CASSYFSGPNTEAFF
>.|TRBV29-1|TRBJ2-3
CSVGGGLTDTQYF
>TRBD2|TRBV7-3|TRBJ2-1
CASSSPGLAGGGTYNEQFF
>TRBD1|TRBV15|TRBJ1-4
CATSRAPGQSNEKLFF
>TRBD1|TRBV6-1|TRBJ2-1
CASRTTGANNEQFF
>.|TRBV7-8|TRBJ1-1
CASSLVTMRGTEAFF
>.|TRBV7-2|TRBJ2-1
CASSLAARGPNEQFF
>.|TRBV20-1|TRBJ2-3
CSARNMRGFSDTQYF
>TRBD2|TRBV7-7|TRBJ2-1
CASSSRAGVGDEQFF
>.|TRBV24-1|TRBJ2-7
CATSNSHLTEQYF
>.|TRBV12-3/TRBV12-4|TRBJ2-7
CASSMGTIYEQYF
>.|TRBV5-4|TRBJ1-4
CASSERGVGVEKLFF
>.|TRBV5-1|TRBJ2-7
CASSLDGDEQYF
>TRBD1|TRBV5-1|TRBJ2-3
CASSLATGGLTDTQYF
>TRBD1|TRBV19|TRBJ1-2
CASSIRTGTGLYGYTF
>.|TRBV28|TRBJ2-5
CASSLGGGQKETQYF
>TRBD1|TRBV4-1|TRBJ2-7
CASSRGQVIPIYEQYF
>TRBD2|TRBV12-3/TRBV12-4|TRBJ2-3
CASSARTSGNTQYF
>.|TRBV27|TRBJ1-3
CASKTRQGNTIYF
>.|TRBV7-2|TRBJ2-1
CASSLVPLVREQFF
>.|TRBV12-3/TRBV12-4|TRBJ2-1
CASSGEASSYNEQFF
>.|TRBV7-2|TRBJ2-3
CASSLERLVATQYF
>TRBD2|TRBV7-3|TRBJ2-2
CASSSLAGGGSGELFF
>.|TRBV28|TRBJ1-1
CASSLHSNTEAFF
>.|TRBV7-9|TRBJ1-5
CASSLAGGNNQPQHF
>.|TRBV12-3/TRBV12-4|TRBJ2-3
CASSLAHTRVGTDTQYF
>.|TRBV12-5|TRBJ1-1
CASGLSTEAFF
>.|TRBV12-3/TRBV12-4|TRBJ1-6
CASSLGPRRNSPLHF
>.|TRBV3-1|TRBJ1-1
CASSQARQGRFNTEAFF
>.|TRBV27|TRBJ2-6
CASGDYSFGANVLTF
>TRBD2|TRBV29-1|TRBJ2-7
CSVGTSGSTYEQYF
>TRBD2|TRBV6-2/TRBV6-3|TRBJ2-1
CASSPRTSGGSYNEQFF
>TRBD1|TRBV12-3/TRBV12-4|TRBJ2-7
CATRQGTYEQYF
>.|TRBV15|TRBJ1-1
CATSRAGHTEAFF
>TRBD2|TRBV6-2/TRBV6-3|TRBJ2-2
CASSRAFLAGEFAGELFF
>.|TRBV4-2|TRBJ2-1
CASSQVDMGFRRNKQFF
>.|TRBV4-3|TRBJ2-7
CASSQAFLTTYEQYF
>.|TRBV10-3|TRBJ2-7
CAISESGGKTYEQYF
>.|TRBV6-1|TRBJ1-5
CASAVTRGDSQPQHF
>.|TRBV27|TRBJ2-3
CASSVGSPDTQYF
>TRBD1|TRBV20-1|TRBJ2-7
CSVRGQNPYEQYF
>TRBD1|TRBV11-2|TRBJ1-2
CASSLTGVYGYTF
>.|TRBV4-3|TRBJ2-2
CASSQGRGAGTGELFF
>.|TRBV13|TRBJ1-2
CASSYDTKNSYGYTF
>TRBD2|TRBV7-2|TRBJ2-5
CASSRGGGFSEETQYF
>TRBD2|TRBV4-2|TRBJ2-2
CASSQAGLAGGTGELFF